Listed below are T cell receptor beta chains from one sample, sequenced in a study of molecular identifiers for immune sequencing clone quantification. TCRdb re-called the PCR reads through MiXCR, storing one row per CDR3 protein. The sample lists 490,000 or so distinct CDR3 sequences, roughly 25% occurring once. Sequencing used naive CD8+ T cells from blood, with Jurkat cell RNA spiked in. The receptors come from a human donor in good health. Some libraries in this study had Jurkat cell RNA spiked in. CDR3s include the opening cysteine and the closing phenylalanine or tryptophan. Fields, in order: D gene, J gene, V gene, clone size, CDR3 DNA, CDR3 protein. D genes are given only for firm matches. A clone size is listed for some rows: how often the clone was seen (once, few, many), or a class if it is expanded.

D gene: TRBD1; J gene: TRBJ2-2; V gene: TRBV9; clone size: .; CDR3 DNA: TGTGCCAGCAGCGTCTCCCCCCCAGGGGGCCCCGGGGAGCTGTTTTTT; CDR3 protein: CASSVSPPGGPGELFF
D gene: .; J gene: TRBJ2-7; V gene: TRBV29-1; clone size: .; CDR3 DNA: TGCAGCGTTGCAGAAACAGGCTTCAGCTCCTACGAGCAGCACTTC; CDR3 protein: CSVAETGFSSYEQHF
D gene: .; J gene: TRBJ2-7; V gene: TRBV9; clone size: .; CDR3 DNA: TGTGCCAGCAGCGTAGGGGTTGTGACCTACGAGCAGTACTTC; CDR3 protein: CASSVGVVTYEQYF
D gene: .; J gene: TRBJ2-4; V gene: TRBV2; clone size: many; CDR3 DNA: TGTGCCGCTCGGGGCCGCATTCAGTACTTC; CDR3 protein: CAARGRIQYF
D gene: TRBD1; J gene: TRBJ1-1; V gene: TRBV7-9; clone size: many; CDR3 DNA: TGTGCCAGCAGCTCAGGACAGGGGGCAGCTTTCTTT; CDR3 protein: CASSSGQGAAFF
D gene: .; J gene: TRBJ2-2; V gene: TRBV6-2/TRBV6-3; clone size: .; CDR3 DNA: TGTGCCAGCAGCCTAGGACTAAACACCGGGGAGATGTTTTTT; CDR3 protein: CASSLGLNTGEMFF
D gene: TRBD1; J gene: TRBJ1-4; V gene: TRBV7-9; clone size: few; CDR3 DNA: TGTGCCAGCAGCCCCCCAGGGGGTAGTGAAAAACTGTTTTTT; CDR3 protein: CASSPPGGSEKLFF
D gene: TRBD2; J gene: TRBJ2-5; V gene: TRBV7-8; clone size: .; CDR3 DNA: TGTGCCAGCACCCTACTAGCGGGGGGCTTCCAAGAGACCCAGTACTTC; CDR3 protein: CASTLLAGGFQETQYF
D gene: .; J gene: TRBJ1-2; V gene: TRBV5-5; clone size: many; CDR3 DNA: TGTGCCAGCAGCTTGGTTAAGGGGCCGAGCTATGGCTACACCTTC; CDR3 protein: CASSLVKGPSYGYTF
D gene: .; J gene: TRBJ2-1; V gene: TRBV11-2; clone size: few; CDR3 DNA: TGTGCCAGCAGCTTAGTGAGTTCCTACAATGAGCAGTTCTTC; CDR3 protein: CASSLVSSYNEQFF
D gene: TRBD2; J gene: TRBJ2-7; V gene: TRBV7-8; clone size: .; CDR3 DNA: TGTGCCAGCAGCATAGACGTTGCCGGGGGGTACGAGCAGTACTTC; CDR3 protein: CASSIDVAGGYEQYF
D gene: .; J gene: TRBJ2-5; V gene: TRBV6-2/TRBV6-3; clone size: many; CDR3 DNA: TGTGCCAGCAGTTACTCGATGGGTTCGTCCCAGTACTTC; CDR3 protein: CASSYSMGSSQYF
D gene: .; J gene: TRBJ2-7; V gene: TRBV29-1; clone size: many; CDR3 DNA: TGCAGCGTTGAGGCAGACACTTCCTACGAGCAGTACTTC; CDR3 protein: CSVEADTSYEQYF
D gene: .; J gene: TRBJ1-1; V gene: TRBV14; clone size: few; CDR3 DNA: TGTGCCAGCAGCCAAGCCGGACCCCTCCTGGCCACTGAAGCTTTCTTT; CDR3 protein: CASSQAGPLLATEAFF
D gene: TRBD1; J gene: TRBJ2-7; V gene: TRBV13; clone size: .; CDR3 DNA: TGTGCCAGCAGCTCAACAGGGGGCCACGAGCAGTACTTC; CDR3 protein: CASSSTGGHEQYF
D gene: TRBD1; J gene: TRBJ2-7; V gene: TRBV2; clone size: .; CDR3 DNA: TGTGCCAGCAGTGCTCAGGGAACAGGGGGCTCCTACGAGCAGTACTTC; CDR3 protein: CASSAQGTGGSYEQYF
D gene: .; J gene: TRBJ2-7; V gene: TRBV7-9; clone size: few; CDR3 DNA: TGTGCCAGCAGCTTAGCTATCACATCCTACGAGCAGTACTTC; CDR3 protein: CASSLAITSYEQYF
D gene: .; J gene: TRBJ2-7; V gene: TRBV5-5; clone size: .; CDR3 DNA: TGTGCCAGCAGCCATCCCCCCTTAAAACAGGGCGATATAACCAAATACTTC; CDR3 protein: CASSHPPLKQGDITKYF
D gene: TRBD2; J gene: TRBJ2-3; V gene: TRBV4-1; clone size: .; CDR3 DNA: TGCGCCAGCAGCCAAGATCAGGCGCGGGGGGCAGATACGCAGTATTTT; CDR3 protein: CASSQDQARGADTQYF
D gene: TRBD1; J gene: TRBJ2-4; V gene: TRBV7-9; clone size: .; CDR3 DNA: TGCGCCAGCAGCTTATCGGGACAGGGGGCCGGAAACATTCAGTACTTC; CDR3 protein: CASSLSGQGAGNIQYF
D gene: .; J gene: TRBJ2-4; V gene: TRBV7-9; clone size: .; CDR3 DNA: TGTGCCGGCAGCCTCAAGGAATACCAAAACATTCAGTACTTC; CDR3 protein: CAGSLKEYQNIQYF
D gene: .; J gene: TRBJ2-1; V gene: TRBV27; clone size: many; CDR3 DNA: TGTGCCAGCAGTTTTCAGGGCCTTGAGCAGTTCTTC; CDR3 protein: CASSFQGLEQFF
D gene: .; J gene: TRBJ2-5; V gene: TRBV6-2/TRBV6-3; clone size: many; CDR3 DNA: TGTGCCAGCAGTTACCCGAACAGCTACCAAGAGACCCAGTACTTC; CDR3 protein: CASSYPNSYQETQYF
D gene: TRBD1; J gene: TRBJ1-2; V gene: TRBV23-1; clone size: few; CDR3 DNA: TGCGCCAGCAGCCCCTTGGGACAGCTCTATGGCTACACCTTC; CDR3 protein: CASSPLGQLYGYTF